Below are 5 T cell receptor beta chains sequenced from a single sample in a study of T cell responses to AZD1222 COVID-19 vaccine. Sequencing was performed with immunoSEQ multiplex PCR; in TCRdb, only in-frame clones are kept and a portion is missing. The sample lists 140,000 to 150,000 clones, roughly 92% occurring once. Sequencing used peripheral blood, obtained on day 0 of AZD1222 vaccination. Receptors originate from an adult in good health.

This chain links TRBV28 with TRBJ1-1; 7 nucleotides agree with TRBD1. The germline V gene has CDR1 MDHEN and CDR2 SYDVKM. The ends lost 6 bases at V and 3 bases at J; junction bases unmatched: 4. This CDR3 region has 13 residues. The CDR3 nucleotides read TGTGCCAGCAGGACAGGGATCGACACTGAAGCTTTCTTT. Protein: CASRTGIDTEAFF.

V and J are TRBV29-1 and TRBJ1-1; tentatively, D is TRBD1 (5 bases). CDR1 is SQVTM and CDR2 is ANQGSEA in the germline V gene. The CDR3 has 13 residues. Trimming left V 2 bases short and J 0 bases short, with 7 bases between. The CDR3 loop is CSVEWGVNTEAFF. The CDR3 nucleotides are TGCAGCGTTGAATGGGGGGTGAACACTGAAGCTTTCTTT.

The chain uses TRBV6-5 and TRBJ2-5; D is perhaps TRBD2 (6 bases). The CDR3 has 16 residues. V lost 0 bases and J lost 2, with 13 bases in between. The V gene's germline CDR1 is MNHEY and CDR2 SVGAGI. The CDR3 nucleotides are TGTGCCAGCAGTTACTCTCTGGGGGGAGGACAAGAGACCCAGTACTTC. Translated, it gives CASSYSLGGGQETQYF.

This clone showed up just once. V and J are TRBV7-8 and TRBJ1-2, with D tentatively TRBD1 (5 bases). Germline CDR1 is SGHVS and CDR2 is FQNEAQ. The CDR3 is 16 amino acids. V lost 6 bases and J lost 0, with 17 bases in between. CDR3 amino acids: CASRTLGTDSNYGYTF. CDR3 coding DNA: TGTGCCAGCAGGACCCTCGGGACGGACTCTAACTATGGCTACACCTTC.

The CDR3 reads CASSQFLALDDDGYTF. The CDR3 nucleotides are TGCGCCAGCAGCCAATTTCTGGCCCTCGATGATGATGGCTACACCTTC. The chain has TRBV4-1 and TRBJ1-2; no definite D call. Germline V gives CDR1 MGHRA, CDR2 YSYEKL. This CDR3 contains 16 residues. Trimming removed 2 bases at V and 6 bases at J, with 19 bases between.